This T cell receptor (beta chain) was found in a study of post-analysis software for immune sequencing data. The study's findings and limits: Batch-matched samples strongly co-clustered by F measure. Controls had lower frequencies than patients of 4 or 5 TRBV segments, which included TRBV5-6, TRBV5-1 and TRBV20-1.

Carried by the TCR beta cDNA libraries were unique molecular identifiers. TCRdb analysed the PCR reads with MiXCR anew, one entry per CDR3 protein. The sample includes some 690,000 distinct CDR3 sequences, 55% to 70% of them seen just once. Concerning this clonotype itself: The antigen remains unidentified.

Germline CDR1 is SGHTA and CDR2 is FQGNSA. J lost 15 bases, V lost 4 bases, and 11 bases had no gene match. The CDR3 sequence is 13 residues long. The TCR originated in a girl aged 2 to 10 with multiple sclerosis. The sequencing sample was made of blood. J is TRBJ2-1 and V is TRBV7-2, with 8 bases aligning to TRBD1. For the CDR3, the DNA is TGTGCCAGCAGCTCCCCCGAGACAGGGGAACGGTTCTTC. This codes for CASSSPETGERFF.